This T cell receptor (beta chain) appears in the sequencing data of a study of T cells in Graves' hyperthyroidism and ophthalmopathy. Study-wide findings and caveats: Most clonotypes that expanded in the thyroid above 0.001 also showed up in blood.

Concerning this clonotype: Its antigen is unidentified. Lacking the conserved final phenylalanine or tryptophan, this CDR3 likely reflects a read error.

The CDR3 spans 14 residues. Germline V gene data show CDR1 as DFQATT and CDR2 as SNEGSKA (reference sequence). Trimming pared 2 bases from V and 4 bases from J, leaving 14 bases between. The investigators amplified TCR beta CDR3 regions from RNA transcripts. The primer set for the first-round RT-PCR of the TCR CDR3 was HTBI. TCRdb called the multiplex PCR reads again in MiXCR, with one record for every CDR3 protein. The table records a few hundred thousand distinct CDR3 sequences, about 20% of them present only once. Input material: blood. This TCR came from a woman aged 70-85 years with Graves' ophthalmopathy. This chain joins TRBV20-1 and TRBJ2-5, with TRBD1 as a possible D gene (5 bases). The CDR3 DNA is TGCAGTGCTAGATGGGGCAGGGTGTTAGAGACCCAGTACCTC. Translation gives CSARWGRVLETQYL.